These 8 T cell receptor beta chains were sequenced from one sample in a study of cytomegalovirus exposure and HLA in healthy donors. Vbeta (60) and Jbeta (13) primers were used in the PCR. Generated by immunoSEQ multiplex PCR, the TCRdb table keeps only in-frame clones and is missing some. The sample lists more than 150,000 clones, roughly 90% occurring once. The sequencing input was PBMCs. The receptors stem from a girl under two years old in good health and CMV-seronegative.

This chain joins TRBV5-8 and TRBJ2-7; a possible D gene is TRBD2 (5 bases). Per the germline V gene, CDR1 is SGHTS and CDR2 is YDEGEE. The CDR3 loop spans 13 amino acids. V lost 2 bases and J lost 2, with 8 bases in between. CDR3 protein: CASSFPGTYEQYF. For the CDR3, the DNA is TGTGCCAGCAGCTTCCCGGGGACCTACGAGCAGTACTTC.

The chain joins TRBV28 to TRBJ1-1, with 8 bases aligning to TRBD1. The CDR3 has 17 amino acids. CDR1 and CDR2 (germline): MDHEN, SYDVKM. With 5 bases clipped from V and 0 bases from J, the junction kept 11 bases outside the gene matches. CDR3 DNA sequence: TGTGCCAGCAGTGGGGGACAGGCGCCGCTTCTGAACACTGAAGCTTTCTTT. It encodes CASSGGQAPLLNTEAFF.

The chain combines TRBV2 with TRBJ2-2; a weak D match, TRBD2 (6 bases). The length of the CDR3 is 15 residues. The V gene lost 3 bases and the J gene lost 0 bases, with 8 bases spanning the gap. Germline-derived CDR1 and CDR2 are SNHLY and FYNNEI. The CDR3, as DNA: TGTGCCAGCAGTGATCCGGGGGCGAACACCGGGGAGCTGTTTTTT. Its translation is CASSDPGANTGELFF.

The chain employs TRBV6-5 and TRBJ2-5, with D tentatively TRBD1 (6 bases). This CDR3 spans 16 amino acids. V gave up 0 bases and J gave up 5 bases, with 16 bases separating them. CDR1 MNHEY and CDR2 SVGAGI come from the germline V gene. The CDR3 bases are TGTGCCAGCAGTTACTCGGGGACACGTTCGGTGGAGACCCAGTACTTC. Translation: CASSYSGTRSVETQYF.

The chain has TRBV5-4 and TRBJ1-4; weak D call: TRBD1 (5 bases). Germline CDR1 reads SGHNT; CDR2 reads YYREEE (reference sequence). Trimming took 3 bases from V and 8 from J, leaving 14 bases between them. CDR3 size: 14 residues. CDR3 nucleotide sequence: TGTGCCAGCAGCTCAGGGTCCGGGCGCGAAAAACTGTTTTTT. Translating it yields CASSSGSGREKLFF.

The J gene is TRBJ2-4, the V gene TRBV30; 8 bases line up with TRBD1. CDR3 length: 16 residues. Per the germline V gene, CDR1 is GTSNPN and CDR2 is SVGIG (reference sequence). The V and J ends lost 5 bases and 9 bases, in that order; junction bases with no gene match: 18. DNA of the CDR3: TGTGCCTGGGGGTCGGTTCTTCACGGGACAGGACCCATTCAGTACTTC. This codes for CAWGSVLHGTGPIQYF.

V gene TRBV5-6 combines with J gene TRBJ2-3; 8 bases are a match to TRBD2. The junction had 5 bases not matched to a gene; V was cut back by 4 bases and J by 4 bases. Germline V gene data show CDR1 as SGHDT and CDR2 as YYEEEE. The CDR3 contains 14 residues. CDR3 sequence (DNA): TGTGCCAGCAGCCCGGGGGGGCCATCAGATACGCAGTATTTT. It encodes CASSPGGPSDTQYF.

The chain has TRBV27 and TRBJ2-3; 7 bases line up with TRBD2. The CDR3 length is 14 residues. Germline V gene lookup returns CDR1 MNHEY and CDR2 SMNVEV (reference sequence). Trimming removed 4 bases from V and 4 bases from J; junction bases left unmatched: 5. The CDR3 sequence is CASSYLGGSDTQYF. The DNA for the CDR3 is TGTGCCAGCAGTTACCTCGGGGGGTCAGATACGCAGTATTTT.